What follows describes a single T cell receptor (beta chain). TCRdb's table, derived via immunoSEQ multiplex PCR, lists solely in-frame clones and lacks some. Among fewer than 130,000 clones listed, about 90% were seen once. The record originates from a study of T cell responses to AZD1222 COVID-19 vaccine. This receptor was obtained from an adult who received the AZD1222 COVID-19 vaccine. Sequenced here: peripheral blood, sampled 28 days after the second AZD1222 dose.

The DNA of the CDR3 is TGTGCCAGCAGCTTCTTCCAGACCTACAATGAGCAGTTCTTC. This codes for CASSFFQTYNEQFF. This sequence joins TRBV5-6 and TRBJ2-1; D call uncertain. Looked up from germline, CDR1 is SGHDT and CDR2 is YYEEEE. The CDR3 covers 14 residues. Trimming removed 2 bases at V and 2 bases at J, with 8 bases between.